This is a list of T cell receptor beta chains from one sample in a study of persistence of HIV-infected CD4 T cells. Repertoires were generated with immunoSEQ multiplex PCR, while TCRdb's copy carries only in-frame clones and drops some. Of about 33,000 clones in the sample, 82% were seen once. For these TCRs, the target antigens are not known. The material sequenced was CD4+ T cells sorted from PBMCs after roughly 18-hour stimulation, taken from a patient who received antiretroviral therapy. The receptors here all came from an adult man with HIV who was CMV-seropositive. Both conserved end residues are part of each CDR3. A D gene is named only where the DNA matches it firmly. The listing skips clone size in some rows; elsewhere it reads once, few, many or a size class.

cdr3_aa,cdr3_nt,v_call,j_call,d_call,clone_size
CASSLQGNTEAFF,TGTGCCAGCAGTTTACAGGGGAACACTGAAGCTTTCTTT,TRBV12-3/TRBV12-4,TRBJ1-1,-,once
CASSLGEAFQETQYF,TGTGCCAGCAGCTTGGGGGAGGCTTTTCAAGAGACCCAGTACTTC,TRBV9,TRBJ2-5,-,-
CASSLTRGYNEQFF,TGTGCCAGCAGCTTAACGCGGGGCTACAATGAGCAGTTCTTC,TRBV7-3,TRBJ2-1,-,-
CAIGGGTYNEQFF,TGTGCCATCGGCGGGGGTACTTACAATGAGCAGTTCTTC,TRBV10-3,TRBJ2-1,TRBD2,-
CASSQDPGRRETQYF,TGTGCCAGCAGCCAAGATCCAGGGAGGCGTGAGACCCAGTACTTC,TRBV3-1/TRBV3-2,TRBJ2-5,-,-
CATRGALDREQFF,TGTGCCACCAGGGGGGCCCTGGACAGGGAACAGTTCTTC,TRBV24-1,TRBJ2-1,TRBD1,-
CAWTTSGANVLTF,TGTGCCTGGACGACATCTGGGGCCAACGTCCTGACTTTC,TRBV30,TRBJ2-6,-,few
CASSWGQHGAYEQYF,TGCGCCAGCAGCTGGGGGCAACATGGAGCCTACGAGCAGTACTTC,TRBV5-1,TRBJ2-7,-,once
CASSIGWTAYPYEQYF,TGTGCCAGTAGTATAGGCTGGACGGCTTATCCCTACGAGCAGTACTTC,TRBV19,TRBJ2-7,-,-
CASSVGLAGGPTDTQYF,TGTGCCAGCAGCGTAGGACTAGCGGGGGGTCCTACAGATACGCAGTATTTT,TRBV9,TRBJ2-3,TRBD2,once
CASSLQTGSGNTIYF,TGTGCCAGCAGCTTACAAACAGGCTCTGGAAACACCATATATTTT,TRBV7-8,TRBJ1-3,-,once
CASSIDQWTDYNEQFF,TGTGCCAGTAGTATAGATCAGTGGACGGATTACAATGAGCAGTTCTTC,TRBV19,TRBJ2-1,-,-
CASSQRGRDYEQYF,TGTGCCAGCAGCCAAAGGGGCCGAGACTACGAGCAGTACTTC,TRBV5-4,TRBJ2-7,-,few
CASSDPLGFSGTGGTSNYGYTF,TGCGCCAGCAGTGATCCTCTGGGGTTCTCCGGGACAGGGGGTACCAGTAACTATGGCTACACCTTC,TRBV10-2,TRBJ1-2,TRBD1,few
CASSLDRARGANVLTF,TGTGCCAGCAGCTTAGACAGGGCTCGTGGGGCCAACGTCCTGACTTTC,TRBV7-2,TRBJ2-6,-,-
CASSLEVAGRTDTQYF,TGTGCCAGCAGCTTAGAGGTAGCGGGACGCACAGATACGCAGTATTTT,TRBV7-6,TRBJ2-3,TRBD2,-
CASRMTSGGPVYF,TGTGCCAGCAGAATGACTAGCGGGGGCCCGGTTTACTTC,TRBV7-6,TRBJ2-5,TRBD2,-
CASSSTGTGGSPLHF,TGTGCCAGCAGCTCCACCGGGACAGGGGGATCACCCCTCCACTTT,TRBV7-6,TRBJ1-6,TRBD1,-
CASSRGRNSNQPQHF,TGTGCCAGCAGTAGGGGGAGAAATAGCAATCAGCCCCAGCATTTT,TRBV6-2/TRBV6-3,TRBJ1-5,-,-
CASSPDGTLDNSPLHF,TGTGCCAGCAGCCCAGACGGGACATTAGATAATTCACCCCTCCACTTT,TRBV4-2,TRBJ1-6,-,-
CASSSSGRNTEAFF,TGTGCCAGCAGCTCCTCCGGACGGAACACTGAAGCTTTCTTT,TRBV5-4,TRBJ1-1,-,-
CASSQAEANYGYTF,TGTGCCAGCAGCCAAGCGGAAGCTAACTATGGCTACACCTTC,TRBV3-1/TRBV3-2,TRBJ1-2,-,once
CASSFLSTNEQFF,TGCGCCAGCAGCTTTCTTTCGACGAATGAGCAGTTCTTC,TRBV5-1,TRBJ2-1,-,-
CASSTQGQHTEAFF,TGCGCCAGCAGCACACAGGGACAACACACTGAAGCTTTCTTT,TRBV5-1,TRBJ1-1,-,-
CASSLGTGNTIYF,TGTGCCAGCAGTTTGGGGACTGGAAACACCATATATTTT,TRBV12-3/TRBV12-4,TRBJ1-3,-,-